The source of this T cell receptor beta chain is a study of cytomegalovirus exposure and HLA in healthy donors. Study-wide context: Of all 400 or so donors who were genotyped, 80% to 85% belonged to the Caucasian-associated ancestry cluster.

A remark on this clone: Its antigen is currently unknown.

The CDR3 loop spans 15 amino acids. Per germline, CDR1 SGHDN and CDR2 FVKESK. Trimming took 3 bases from V and 7 from J; bases not matched to a gene: 8. The PCR used 60 Vbeta and 13 Jbeta primers. The assay was immunoSEQ multiplex PCR, and TCRdb's table has in-frame clones only and misses some. Among about 160,000 clones listed, about four fifths were seen once. General observations from the study: A later analysis linked a missense DCLRE1C variant to TCR beta V- and J-gene trimming. Reports indicated that the classifier achieved high specificity and sensitivity in diagnosing cytomegalovirus status. Donors belonging to an Asian-associated ancestry cluster reportedly showed fewer N-insertions in productive TCRs than the 666-donor mean, according to what a later analysis found.

Material for sequencing was PBMCs. The receptor was isolated from a woman between 50 and 59 years old in good health and CMV-seronegative. V gene TRBV14 combines with J gene TRBJ1-4; 7 bases map to TRBD1. The CDR3, as DNA: TGTGCCAGCAGCCAGACCGGACAGGCGGGTGAAAAACTGTTTTTT. It translates to CASSQTGQAGEKLFF.